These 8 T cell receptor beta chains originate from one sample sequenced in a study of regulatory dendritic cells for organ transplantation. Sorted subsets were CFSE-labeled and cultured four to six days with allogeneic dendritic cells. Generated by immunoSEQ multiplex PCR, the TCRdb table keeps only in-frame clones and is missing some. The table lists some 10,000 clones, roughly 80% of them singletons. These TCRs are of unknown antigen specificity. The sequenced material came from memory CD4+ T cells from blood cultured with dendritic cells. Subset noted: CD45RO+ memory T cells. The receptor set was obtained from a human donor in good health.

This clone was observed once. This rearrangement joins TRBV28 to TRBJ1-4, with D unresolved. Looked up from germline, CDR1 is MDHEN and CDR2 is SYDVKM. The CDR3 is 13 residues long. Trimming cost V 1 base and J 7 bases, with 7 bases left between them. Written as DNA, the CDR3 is TGTGCCAGCAGTTTATACAGCTCTGAAAAACTGTTTTTT. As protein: CASSLYSSEKLFF.

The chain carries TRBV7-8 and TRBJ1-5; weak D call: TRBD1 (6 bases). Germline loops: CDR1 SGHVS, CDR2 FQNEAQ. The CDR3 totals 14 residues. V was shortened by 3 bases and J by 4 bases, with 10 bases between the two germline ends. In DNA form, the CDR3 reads TGTGCCAGCAGCTTCACCGACAGGAATCAGCCCCAGCATTTT. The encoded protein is CASSFTDRNQPQHF.

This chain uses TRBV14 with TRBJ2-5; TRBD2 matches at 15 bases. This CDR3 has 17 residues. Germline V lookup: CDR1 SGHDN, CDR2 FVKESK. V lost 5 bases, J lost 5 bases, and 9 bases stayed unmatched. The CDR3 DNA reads TGTGCCAGCAGCTCGGGACTAGCGGGAGGCCCGCGGGAGACCCAGTACTTC. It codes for CASSSGLAGGPRETQYF.

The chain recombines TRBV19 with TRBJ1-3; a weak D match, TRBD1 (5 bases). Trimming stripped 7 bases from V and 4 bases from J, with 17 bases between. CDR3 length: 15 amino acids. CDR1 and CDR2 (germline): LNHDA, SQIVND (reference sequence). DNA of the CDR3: TGTGCCAGTACCACGGGGCCCCGACAGGGAAACACCATATATTTT. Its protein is CASTTGPRQGNTIYF.

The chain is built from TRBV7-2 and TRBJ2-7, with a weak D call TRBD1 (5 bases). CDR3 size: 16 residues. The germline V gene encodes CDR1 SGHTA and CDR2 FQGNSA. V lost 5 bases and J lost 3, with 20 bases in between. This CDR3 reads CASSPTFGQGSYEQYF. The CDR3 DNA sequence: TGTGCCAGCAGCCCGACCTTCGGGCAGGGAAGCTACGAGCAGTACTTC. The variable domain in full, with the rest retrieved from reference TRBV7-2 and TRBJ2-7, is GAGVSQSPSNKVTEKGKDVELRCDPISGHTALYWYRQSLGQGLEFLIYFQGNSAPDKSGLPSDRFSAERTGGSVSTLTIQRTQQEDSAVYLCASSPTFGQGSYEQYFGPGTRLTVT.

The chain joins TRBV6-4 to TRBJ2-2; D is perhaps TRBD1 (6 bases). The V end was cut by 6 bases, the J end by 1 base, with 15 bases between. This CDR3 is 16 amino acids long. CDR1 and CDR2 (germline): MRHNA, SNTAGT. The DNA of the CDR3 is TGTGCCAGCAGACAGACAGGCCGAGAGAACACCGGGGAGCTGTTTTTT. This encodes CASRQTGRENTGELFF.

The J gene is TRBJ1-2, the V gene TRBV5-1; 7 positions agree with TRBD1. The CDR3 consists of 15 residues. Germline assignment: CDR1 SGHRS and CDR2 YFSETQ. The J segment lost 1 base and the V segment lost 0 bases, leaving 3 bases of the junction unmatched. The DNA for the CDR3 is TGCGCCAGCAGCTTGGACGGGACAGTTAACTATGGCTACACCTTC. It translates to CASSLDGTVNYGYTF. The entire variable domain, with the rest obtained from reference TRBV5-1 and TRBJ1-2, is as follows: KAGVTQTPRYLIKTRGQQVTLSCSPISGHRSVSWYQQTPGQGLQFLFEYFSETQRNKGNFPGRFSGRQFSNSRSEMNVSTLELGDSALYLCASSLDGTVNYGYTFGSGTRLTVV.

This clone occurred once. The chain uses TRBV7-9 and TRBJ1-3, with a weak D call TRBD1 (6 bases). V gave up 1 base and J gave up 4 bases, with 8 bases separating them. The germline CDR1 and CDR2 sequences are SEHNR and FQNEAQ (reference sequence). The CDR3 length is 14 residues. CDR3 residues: CASSLGTVGNTIYF. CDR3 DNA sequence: TGTGCCAGCAGCTTAGGGACAGTCGGAAACACCATATATTTT. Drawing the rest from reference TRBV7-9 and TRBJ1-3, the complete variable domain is DTGVSQNPRHKITKRGQNVTFRCDPISEHNRLYWYRQTLGQGPEFLTYFQNEAQLEKSRLLSDRFSAERPKGSFSTLEIQRTEQGDSAMYLCASSLGTVGNTIYFGEGSWLTVV.